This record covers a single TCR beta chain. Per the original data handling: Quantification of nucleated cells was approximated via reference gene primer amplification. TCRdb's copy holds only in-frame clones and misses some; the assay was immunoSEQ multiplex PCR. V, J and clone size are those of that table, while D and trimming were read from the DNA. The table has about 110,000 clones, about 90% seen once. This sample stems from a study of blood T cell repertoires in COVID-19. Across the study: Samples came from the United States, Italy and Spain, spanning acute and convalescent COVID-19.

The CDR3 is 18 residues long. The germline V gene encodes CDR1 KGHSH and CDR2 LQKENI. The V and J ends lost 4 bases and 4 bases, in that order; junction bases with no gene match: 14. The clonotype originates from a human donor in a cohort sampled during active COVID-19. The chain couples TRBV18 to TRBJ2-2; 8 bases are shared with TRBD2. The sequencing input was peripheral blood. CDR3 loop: CASSHTRVGLAGTGELFF. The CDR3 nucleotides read TGTGCCAGCTCACACACACGGGTCGGGCTAGCGGGCACCGGGGAGCTGTTTTTT. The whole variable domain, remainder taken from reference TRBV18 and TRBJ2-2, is NAGVMQNPRHLVRRRGQEARLRCSPMKGHSHVYWYRQLPEEGLKFMVYLQKENIIDESGMPKERFSAEFPKEGPSILRIQQVVRGDSAAYFCASSHTRVGLAGTGELFFGEGSRLTVL.